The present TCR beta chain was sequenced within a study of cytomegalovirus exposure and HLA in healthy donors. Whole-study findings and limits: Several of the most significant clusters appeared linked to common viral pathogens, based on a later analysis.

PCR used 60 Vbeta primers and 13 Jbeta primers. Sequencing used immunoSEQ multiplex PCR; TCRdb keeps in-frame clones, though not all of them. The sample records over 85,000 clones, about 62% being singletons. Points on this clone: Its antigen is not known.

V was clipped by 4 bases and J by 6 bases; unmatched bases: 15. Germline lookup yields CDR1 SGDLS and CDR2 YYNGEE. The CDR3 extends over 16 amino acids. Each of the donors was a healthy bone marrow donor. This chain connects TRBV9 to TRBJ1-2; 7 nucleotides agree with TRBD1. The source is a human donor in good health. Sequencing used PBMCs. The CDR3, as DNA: TGTGCCAGCAGCCCGCAGGGGGAAGCCCCGTTGGATGGCTACACCTTC. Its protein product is CASSPQGEAPLDGYTF.